This TCR beta chain was profiled in a study of T cells in Graves' hyperthyroidism and ophthalmopathy. Study findings and constraints: Stable hyperthyroidism was told apart from ophthalmopathy by a model built on 13 V-J features.

TCR beta CDR3 regions were amplified from RNA. The primer set for the first-round RT-PCR of the TCR CDR3 was HTBI. From the multiplex PCR reads, TCRdb called clonotypes with MiXCR, one entry per CDR3 protein. This table has about 680,000 distinct CDR3 sequences, just over 35% appearing once. V dropped 8 bases and J dropped 0 bases, with 11 bases sitting between them. Germline CDR1 LNHDA, CDR2 SQIVND (reference sequence). This CDR3 spans 14 amino acids. In this sample, this clonotype turned up a few times. The antigen is unknown. The V call is TRBV19, the J call TRBJ1-3, with TRBD1 as a possible D gene (5 bases). This clonotype was sampled from a woman aged 40 to 49 with Graves' hyperthyroidism. Material: blood. CDR3 protein: CASATGSSGNTIYF. In nucleotides, the CDR3 is TGTGCCAGTGCTACAGGTTCCTCTGGAAACACCATATATTTT. The whole variable domain, remainder taken from reference TRBV19 and TRBJ1-3, is DGGITQSPKYLFRKEGQNVTLSCEQNLNHDAMYWYRQDPGQGLRLIYYSQIVNDFQKGDIAEGYSVSREKKESFPLTVTSAQKNPTAFYLCASATGSSGNTIYFGEGSWLTVV.